Listed below are T cell receptor beta chains from one sample, sequenced in a study of blood T cell repertoires in COVID-19. The data were produced by immunoSEQ multiplex PCR, yet TCRdb's version contains in-frame clones alone and is incomplete. The table records tens of thousands of clones, approximately 73% of them present only once. Sequencing was done on a sample of peripheral blood. These receptors came from a man aged 60 to 75 with COVID-19, enrolled during active disease. CDR3s include the opening cysteine and the closing phenylalanine or tryptophan. The D gene is left open where the match is weak. Size values are once, few and many counts, or a class for expanded clones, and some rows have none.

j_call d_call v_call clone_size cdr3_nt cdr3_aa
TRBJ2-1 TRBD2 TRBV27 . TGTGCCAGCAGTCCTCTAGGAGCGGGAAGGTACAATGAGCAGTTCTTC CASSPLGAGRYNEQFF
TRBJ2-2 . TRBV20-1 . TGCAGTGCTAGTCGTCTAGCAAACACCGGGGAGCTGTTTTTT CSASRLANTGELFF
TRBJ2-7 TRBD1 TRBV5-1 . TGCGCCAGCAGCTTTGGACAGGGGCCCGAGCAGTACTTC CASSFGQGPEQYF
TRBJ2-4 . TRBV18 . TGTGCCAGCTCACCACCCTCGCGTCTGGACATTCAGTACTTC CASSPPSRLDIQYF
TRBJ2-3 TRBD2 TRBV7-3 . TGTGCCAGCAGCTTAATGTCGGGAGGTTTGGATACGCAGTATTTT CASSLMSGGLDTQYF
TRBJ2-3 TRBD2 TRBV6-5 . TGTGCCAGCAGTTACGTCCGGGGGGGCGGAAGTACGCAGTATTTT CASSYVRGGGSTQYF
TRBJ1-3 TRBD1 TRBV2 . TGTGCCAGCAGTGCGGGACAGGTTACTGGAAACACCATATATTTT CASSAGQVTGNTIYF
TRBJ1-3 . TRBV5-1 . TGCGCCAGCAGCGGGGGGAGGGTAAAGGGTAACTCTGGAAACACCATATATTTT CASSGGRVKGNSGNTIYF
TRBJ2-3 . TRBV5-1 . TGCGCCAGCAGCTTGCGCGGAACATTCGTCGATACGCAGTATTTT CASSLRGTFVDTQYF
TRBJ1-2 TRBD1 TRBV19 . TGTGCCACCCCGGGACAGGACTATGGCTACACCTTC CATPGQDYGYTF
TRBJ1-4 TRBD1 TRBV5-1 . TGCGCCAGCAGCTCAGGGGACAGGAAACACCGTGAAAAACTGTTTTTT CASSSGDRKHREKLFF
TRBJ1-4 . TRBV4-2 . TGTGCCAGCAGCCACAGGCCGCACCTTAATGAAAAACTGTTTTTT CASSHRPHLNEKLFF
TRBJ2-6 . TRBV7-9 . TGTGCCAGCAGCTTAACGGGGATGGCCGGGGCCAACGTCCTGACTTTC CASSLTGMAGANVLTF
TRBJ1-1 . TRBV2 . TGTGCCAGCAGTGAAGCCTGGACATCGAACACTGAAGCTTTCTTT CASSEAWTSNTEAFF
TRBJ2-3 TRBD1 TRBV18 few TGTGCCAGCTCTCCCGGGACAGGGGGAGATACGCAGTATTTT CASSPGTGGDTQYF
TRBJ1-4 . TRBV29-1 . TGCAGCGCCAGACAGGCGGGTTGGGAACTGTTTTTT CSARQAGWELFF
TRBJ2-1 . TRBV3-1/TRBV3-2 many TGTGCCAGCAGCCATACCCAAGGGGGTGAGGATGAGCAGTTCTTC CASSHTQGGEDEQFF
TRBJ2-6 . TRBV18 . TGTGCCAGCTCACCAGCGCAGGGAACTGGGGCCAACGTCCTGACTTTC CASSPAQGTGANVLTF
TRBJ1-5 TRBD1 TRBV4-2 . TGTGCCAGCAGCCAAGACGGGACAGAGGATCAGCCCCAGCATTTT CASSQDGTEDQPQHF
TRBJ2-2 TRBD1 TRBV2 . TGTGCCTCTAAGGAGGGACAGGGAACGTCCGGGGAGCTGTTTTTT CASKEGQGTSGELFF
TRBJ1-1 . TRBV25-1 once TGTGCCAGCAGTCAAGCGGGACGGGCGGCTTTCTTT CASSQAGRAAFF
TRBJ2-7 . TRBV5-1 . TGCGCCAGCAACCCGAGGGAGTACGAGCAGTACTTC CASNPREYEQYF
TRBJ1-5 TRBD1 TRBV6-2/TRBV6-3 . TGTGCCAGCAGTTTACAGGGGGCTCAGCCCCAGCATTTT CASSLQGAQPQHF
TRBJ1-3 . TRBV3-1/TRBV3-2 few TGTGCCAGCAGCCTCCTCGGCTCTGGAAACACCATATATTTT CASSLLGSGNTIYF
TRBJ2-7 . TRBV5-1 . TGCGCCAGCAGCTTGGGCGGGGATACCTACGCGCAGTACTTC CASSLGGDTYAQYF
TRBJ2-3 . TRBV5-4 . TGTGCCAGCAGCTTGGAAGTTCCAACTAGCACAGATACGCAGTATTTT CASSLEVPTSTDTQYF
TRBJ1-5 . TRBV19 . TGTGCCAGTAGTTCTCACTCAGGGTGGACCCACAATCAGCCCCAGCATTTT CASSSHSGWTHNQPQHF
TRBJ1-4 . TRBV5-1 . TGCGCCAGCAGCCCGGTGGACAGATTCAATGAAAAACTGTTTTTT CASSPVDRFNEKLFF